This is a list of T cell receptor beta chains from one sample in a study of OX40 agonist ivuxolimab in advanced cancers. Clones were sequenced by immunoSEQ multiplex PCR, and TCRdb holds only the in-frame ones, with some missing. The sample has around 50,000 clones, approximately 91% seen once. Sequenced material: CD4+ or CD8+ T cells sorted from blood, taken in a trial of the OX40 agonist ivuxolimab. These TCRs come from an adult with an advanced solid tumor such as melanoma, head and neck, liver or kidney cancer. Both conserved end residues are part of each CDR3. A D gene is named only where the DNA matches it firmly. Clone size, where shown, is once, few, many, or a class for clones that have expanded.

j_call v_call clone_size d_call cdr3_nt cdr3_aa
TRBJ2-2 TRBV12-5 once NA TGTGCTAGTGGTCCCCCCGACAGGTCTTTATCCGCCGGGGAGCTGTTTTTT CASGPPDRSLSAGELFF
TRBJ2-1 TRBV7-9 NA NA TGTGCCAGCAGCCGAGGGGTGGGTAGCGATGAGCAGTTCTTC CASSRGVGSDEQFF
TRBJ2-7 TRBV5-1 NA TRBD2 TGCGCCAGCAGCACGTCTAGCGGGAGCCTCGAGCAGTACTTC CASSTSSGSLEQYF
TRBJ1-4 TRBV5-1 NA NA TGCGCCAGCAGTCGAGGACAAAGCGAAAAACTGTTTTTT CASSRGQSEKLFF
TRBJ2-2 TRBV19 NA TRBD2 TGTGCCAGTAGTTCCCGACTAGCGGGAAGGACCGGGGAGCTGTTTTTT CASSSRLAGRTGELFF
TRBJ2-1 TRBV11-3 few NA TGTGCCAGCAGCTTAGAAGGGCAGGGTTGGAATGAGCAGTTCTTC CASSLEGQGWNEQFF
TRBJ2-3 TRBV30 once TRBD2 TGTGCCTGGAGTGTTCCCCTAGCGGGAGGGAGGAGCACAGATACGCAGTATTTT CAWSVPLAGGRSTDTQYF
TRBJ2-1 TRBV9 NA NA TGTGCCAGCAGCGTAGCACAGGATCTTGAGCAGTTCTTC CASSVAQDLEQFF
TRBJ1-4 TRBV5-8 NA NA TGTGCCAGCAGCTTGGGTCTCGATGGGGCAGAAAAACTGTTTTTT CASSLGLDGAEKLFF
TRBJ1-2 TRBV6-5 NA TRBD1 TGTGCCAGCAGTTCTCCGTCGGACAGGAACTATGGCTACACCTTC CASSSPSDRNYGYTF
TRBJ1-5 TRBV9 NA NA TGTGCCAGCAGCAGAGGGCCCGGTCAGCCCCAGCATTTT CASSRGPGQPQHF
TRBJ2-1 TRBV5-1 NA TRBD2 TGCGCCAGCAGCACTGGACTAGCGGGAGTACAACACAATGAGCAGTTCTTC CASSTGLAGVQHNEQFF
TRBJ2-3 TRBV7-2 NA NA TGTGCCAGCAGCTTGGACGATACGCAGTATTTT CASSLDDTQYF
TRBJ2-7 TRBV5-6 NA TRBD2 TGTGCCAGTAGCCCGGGGGGGACTAGCGGGAGGTTGGGCTCCTACGAGCAGTACTTC CASSPGGTSGRLGSYEQYF
TRBJ2-6 TRBV5-6 NA NA TGTGCCAGCAGCTTGACAGGGCCCTACTCTGGGGCCAACGTCCTGACTTTC CASSLTGPYSGANVLTF
TRBJ2-3 TRBV11-3 once NA TGTGCCAGCAGCTTAGAGGGAGATACGCAGTATTTT CASSLEGDTQYF
TRBJ1-2 TRBV19 NA NA TGTGCCAGTAAAACGGTTTTACAGCCCTATGGCTACACCTTC CASKTVLQPYGYTF
TRBJ2-6 TRBV5-4 once TRBD2 TGTGCCAGCAGCCCCGAAACCCCGGGAGGGGGAGCTGGGGCCAACGTCCTGACTTTC CASSPETPGGGAGANVLTF
TRBJ1-1 TRBV18 NA TRBD1 TGTGCCAGCTCACCGGCGGTAGTCGGGACAGGGGGCGTCGGCACTGAAGCTTTCTTT CASSPAVVGTGGVGTEAFF
TRBJ2-1 TRBV7-8 NA NA TGTGCCAGCAGCTTAGCGGGGACAACCGAGCAGTTCTTC CASSLAGTTEQFF
TRBJ2-7 TRBV21-1 NA NA TGTGCCACCCCCCGGGGTGTGGGCCTAGAAGAGGACGAGCAGTACTTC CATPRGVGLEEDEQYF
TRBJ2-7 TRBV10-3 NA TRBD1 TGTGCCACCGCCGGGACAGGGGGCTCCCAGCAGTACTTC CATAGTGGSQQYF
TRBJ2-5 TRBV19 NA TRBD2 TGTGCCAGTAGTATTTCAATGGCTAGCGGGACCCAGTACTTC CASSISMASGTQYF
TRBJ1-4 TRBV10-2 NA NA TGCGCCAGCAGTGAGACGGTAGAAAAACTGTTTTTT CASSETVEKLFF
TRBJ2-1 TRBV9 NA TRBD2 TGTGCCAGCAGCGCGACTAGCGGGAGATCCTACAATGAGCAGTTCTTC CASSATSGRSYNEQFF